Detailed here is one T cell receptor (beta chain). This record comes from a study of technical replicates of blood from a handful of donors. Profiled with immunoSEQ multiplex PCR; TCRdb holds only in-frame clones, not every one. Of about 61,000 clones listed, around 97% are singletons. V dropped 3 bases and J dropped 4 bases, with 10 bases sitting between them. The CDR3 extends over 14 amino acids. The germline CDR1 and CDR2 sequences are SGHTS and YDEGEE. The sequence was collected from a human donor in good health. The chain joins TRBV5-8 to TRBJ1-4; D is unclear. Specimen: T cells isolated from PBMCs. The CDR3 region is CASSWGEGNEKLFF. As DNA, the CDR3 is TGTGCCAGCAGCTGGGGAGAGGGTAATGAAAAACTGTTTTTT.